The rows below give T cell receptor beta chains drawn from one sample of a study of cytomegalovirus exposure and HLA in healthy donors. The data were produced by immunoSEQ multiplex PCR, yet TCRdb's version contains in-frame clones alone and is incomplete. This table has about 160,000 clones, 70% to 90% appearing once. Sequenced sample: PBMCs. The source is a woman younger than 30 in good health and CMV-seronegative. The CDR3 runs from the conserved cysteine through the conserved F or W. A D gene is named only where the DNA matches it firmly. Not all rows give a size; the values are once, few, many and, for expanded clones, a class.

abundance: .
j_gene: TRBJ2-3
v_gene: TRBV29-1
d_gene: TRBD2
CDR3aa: CSVEGVAGGGTDTQYF
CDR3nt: TGCAGCGTTGAAGGGGTGGCGGGAGGAGGCACAGATACGCAGTATTTT

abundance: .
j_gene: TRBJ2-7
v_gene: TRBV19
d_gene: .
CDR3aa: CASRSSGESYEQYF
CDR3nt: TGTGCCAGCAGAAGTTCCGGGGAGAGCTACGAGCAGTACTTC

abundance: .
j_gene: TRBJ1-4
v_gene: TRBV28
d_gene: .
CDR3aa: CASRENEKLFF
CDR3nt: TGTGCCAGCAGGGAGAATGAAAAACTGTTTTTT

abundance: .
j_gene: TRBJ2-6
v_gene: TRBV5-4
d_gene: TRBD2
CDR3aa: CASSSGTSGGVLGGANVLTF
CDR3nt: TGTGCCAGCAGCTCCGGGACTAGCGGGGGGGTCTTGGGAGGGGCCAACGTCCTGACTTTC

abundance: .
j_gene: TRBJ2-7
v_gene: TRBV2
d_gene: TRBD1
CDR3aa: CASRNTGDISYEQYF
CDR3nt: TGTGCCAGCAGGAATACAGGGGACATCTCCTACGAGCAGTACTTC

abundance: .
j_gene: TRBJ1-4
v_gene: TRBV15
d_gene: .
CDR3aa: CATSRDRGSANEKLFF
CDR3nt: TGTGCCACCAGCAGAGATAGAGGGTCAGCTAATGAAAAACTGTTTTTT

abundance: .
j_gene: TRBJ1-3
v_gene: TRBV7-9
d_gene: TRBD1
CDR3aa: CASSPGTVGNTIYF
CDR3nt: TGTGCCAGCAGCCCCGGGACAGTTGGAAACACCATATATTTT

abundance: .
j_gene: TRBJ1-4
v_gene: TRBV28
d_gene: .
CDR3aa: CASSSIQRSNEKLFF
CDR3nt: TGTGCCAGCAGTTCAATTCAGCGTTCTAATGAAAAACTGTTTTTT

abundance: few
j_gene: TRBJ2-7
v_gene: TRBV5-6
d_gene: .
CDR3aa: CASSSITGAYEQYF
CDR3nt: TGTGCCAGCAGCTCCATCACAGGAGCCTACGAGCAGTACTTC

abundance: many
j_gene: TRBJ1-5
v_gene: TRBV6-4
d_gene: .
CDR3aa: CASRRDSSGAPQHF
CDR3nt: TGTGCCAGCAGACGGGACTCCTCAGGAGCGCCCCAGCATTTT

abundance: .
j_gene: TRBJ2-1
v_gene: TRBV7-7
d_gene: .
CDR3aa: CASSLGVSYNEQFF
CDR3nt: TGTGCTAGCAGCCTCGGTGTTTCCTACAATGAGCAGTTCTTC

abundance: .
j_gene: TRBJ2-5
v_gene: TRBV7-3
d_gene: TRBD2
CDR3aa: CASSLGTSGIQGETQYF
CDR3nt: TGTGCCAGCAGCTTAGGGACTAGCGGAATCCAAGGGGAGACCCAGTACTTC

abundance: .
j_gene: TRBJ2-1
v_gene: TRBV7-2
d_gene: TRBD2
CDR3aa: CASSFSGASRNEQFF
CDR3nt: TGTGCCAGCAGCTTCAGCGGGGCTAGCCGCAATGAGCAGTTCTTC

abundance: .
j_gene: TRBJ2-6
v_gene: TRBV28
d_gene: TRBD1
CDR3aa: CASSSRDRLFSGANVLTF
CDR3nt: TGTGCCAGCAGTTCCCGGGACAGGCTATTTTCTGGGGCCAACGTCCTGACTTTC

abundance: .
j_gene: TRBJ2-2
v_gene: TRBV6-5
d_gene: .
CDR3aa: CASSVRPAEGGELFF
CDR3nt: TGTGCCAGCAGTGTTCGACCCGCGGAGGGCGGGGAGCTGTTTTTT

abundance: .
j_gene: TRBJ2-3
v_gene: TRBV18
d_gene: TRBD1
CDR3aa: CASSPGGWTDTQYF
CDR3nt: TGTGCCAGCTCCCCAGGGGGCTGGACAGATACGCAGTATTTT

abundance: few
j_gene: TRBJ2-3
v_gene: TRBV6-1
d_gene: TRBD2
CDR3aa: CASFDRLGGAQYF
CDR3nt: TGTGCCAGCTTTGATCGCTTGGGAGGGGCGCAGTATTTT

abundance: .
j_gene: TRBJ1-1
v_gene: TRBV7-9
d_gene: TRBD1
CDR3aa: CASSLQGQEAFF
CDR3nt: TGTGCCAGCAGCCTACAGGGACAGGAAGCTTTCTTT

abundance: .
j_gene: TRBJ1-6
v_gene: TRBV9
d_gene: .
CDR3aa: CASSEQAYNSPLHF
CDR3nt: TGTGCCAGCAGTGAACAGGCCTATAATTCACCCCTCCACTTT

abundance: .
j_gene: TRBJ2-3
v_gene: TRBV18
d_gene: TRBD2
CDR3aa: CASSSGLAGGLYTQYF
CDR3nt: TGTGCCAGCTCATCGGGACTAGCGGGGGGGCTGTATACGCAGTATTTT

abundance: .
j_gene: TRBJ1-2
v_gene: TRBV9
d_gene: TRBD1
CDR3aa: CASSVGQGAGGYTF
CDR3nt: TGTGCCAGCAGCGTCGGACAGGGGGCGGGGGGCTACACCTTC

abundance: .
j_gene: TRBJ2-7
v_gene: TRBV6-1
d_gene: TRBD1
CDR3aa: CASSDWSWWDRSHLLVF
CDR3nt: TGTGCCAGCAGTGATTGGTCTTGGTGGGACAGGAGTCACCTATTAGTCTTC

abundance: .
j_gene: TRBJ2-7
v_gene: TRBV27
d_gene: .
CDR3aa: CASSLTGSYEQYF
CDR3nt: TGTGCCAGCAGTTTAACAGGTTCCTACGAGCAGTACTTC

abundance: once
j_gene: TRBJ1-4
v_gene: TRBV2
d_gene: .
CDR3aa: CASLEIRAGEESEKLFF
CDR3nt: TGTGCCAGCCTAGAGATTCGAGCGGGGGAGGAGAGTGAAAAACTGTTTTTT

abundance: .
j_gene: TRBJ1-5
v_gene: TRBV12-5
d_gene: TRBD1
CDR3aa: CARVLGQGAEGAWSQPQHF
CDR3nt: TGTGCTAGGGTTTTGGGACAGGGGGCTGAAGGGGCCTGGAGTCAGCCCCAGCATTTT

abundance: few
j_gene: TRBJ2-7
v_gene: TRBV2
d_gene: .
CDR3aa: CASSLRGALISEQYF
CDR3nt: TGTGCCAGCAGCCTCCGGGGGGCCCTTATTTCTGAGCAGTACTTC

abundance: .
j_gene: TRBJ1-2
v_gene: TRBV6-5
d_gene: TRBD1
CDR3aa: CASSYSGQTNYGYTF
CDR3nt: TGTGCCAGCAGTTACTCGGGACAGACTAACTATGGCTACACCTTC

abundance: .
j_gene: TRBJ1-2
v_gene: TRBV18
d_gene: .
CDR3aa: CASSPIRDNYGYTF
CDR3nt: TGTGCCAGCTCACCAATCAGGGATAACTATGGCTACACCTTC

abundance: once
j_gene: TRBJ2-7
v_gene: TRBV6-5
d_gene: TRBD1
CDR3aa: CASKQGGEQYF
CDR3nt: TGTGCCAGCAAACAGGGGGGAGAGCAGTACTTC

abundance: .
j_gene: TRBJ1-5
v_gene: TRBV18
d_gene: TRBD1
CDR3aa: CASSIQGTLSNQPQHF
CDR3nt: TGTGCCAGCTCCATACAGGGGACGTTGAGCAATCAGCCCCAGCATTTT

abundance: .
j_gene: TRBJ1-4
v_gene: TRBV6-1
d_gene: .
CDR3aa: CASTRQPTNEKLFF
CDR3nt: TGTGCCAGCACGAGACAGCCAACTAATGAAAAACTGTTTTTT

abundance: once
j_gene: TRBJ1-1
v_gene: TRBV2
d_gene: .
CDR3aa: CASSEGVGAEAFF
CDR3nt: TGTGCCAGCAGTGAGGGAGTCGGAGCTGAAGCTTTCTTT

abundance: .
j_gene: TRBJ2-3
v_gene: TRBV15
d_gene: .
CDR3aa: CATSREKRDTQYF
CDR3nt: TGTGCCACCAGCAGAGAAAAGAGAGATACGCAGTATTTT

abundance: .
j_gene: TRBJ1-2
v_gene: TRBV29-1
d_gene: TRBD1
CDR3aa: CSALLDRVEGYTF
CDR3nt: TGCAGCGCCCTACTGGACAGGGTTGAGGGCTACACCTTC

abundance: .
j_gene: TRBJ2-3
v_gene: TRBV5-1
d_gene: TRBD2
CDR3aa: CASSLPGREADTQYF
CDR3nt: TGCGCCAGCAGCCTCCCGGGGCGGGAGGCAGATACGCAGTATTTT

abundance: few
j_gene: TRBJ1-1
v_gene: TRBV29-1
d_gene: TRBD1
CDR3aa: CSVDRESTEAFF
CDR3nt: TGCAGCGTAGACAGGGAAAGTACTGAAGCTTTCTTT

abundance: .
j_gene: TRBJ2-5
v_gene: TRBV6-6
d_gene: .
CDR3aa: CASSFDSQETQYF
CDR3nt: TGTGCCAGCAGTTTCGACAGTCAAGAGACCCAGTACTTC

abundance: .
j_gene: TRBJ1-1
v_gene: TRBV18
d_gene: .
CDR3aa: CASSPRQSSMNTEAFF
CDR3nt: TGTGCCAGCTCACCTCGACAGAGCTCCATGAACACTGAAGCTTTCTTT

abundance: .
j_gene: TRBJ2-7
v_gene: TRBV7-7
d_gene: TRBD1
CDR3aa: CASSLNRGPYEQYF
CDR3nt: TGTGCCAGCAGCCTGAACAGGGGGCCCTACGAGCAGTACTTC

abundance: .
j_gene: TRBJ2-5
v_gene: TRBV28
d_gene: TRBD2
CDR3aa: CASSSGLAGIETQYF
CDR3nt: TGTGCCAGCAGCTCGGGACTAGCGGGAATAGAGACCCAGTACTTC

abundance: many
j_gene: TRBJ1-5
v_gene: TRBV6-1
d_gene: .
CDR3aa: CASSEGAGENQPQHF
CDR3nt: TGTGCCAGCAGTGAAGGGGCAGGGGAGAATCAGCCCCAGCATTTT